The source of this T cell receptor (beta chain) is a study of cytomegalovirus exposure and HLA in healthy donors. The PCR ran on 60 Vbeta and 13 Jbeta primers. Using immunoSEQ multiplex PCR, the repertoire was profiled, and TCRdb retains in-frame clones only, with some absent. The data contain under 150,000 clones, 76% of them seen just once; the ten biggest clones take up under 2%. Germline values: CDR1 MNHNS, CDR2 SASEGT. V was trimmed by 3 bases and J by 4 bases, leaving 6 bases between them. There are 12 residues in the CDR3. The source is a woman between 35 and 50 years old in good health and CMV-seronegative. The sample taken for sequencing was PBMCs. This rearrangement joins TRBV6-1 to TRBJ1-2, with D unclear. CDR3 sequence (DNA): TGTGCCAGCAGTGATCCCCTCTATGGCTACACCTTC. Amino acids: CASSDPLYGYTF.